This is a list of T cell receptor beta chains from one sample in a study of blood T cell repertoires in COVID-19. Here immunoSEQ multiplex PCR was the method, and the copy in TCRdb shows in-frame clones only, minus some. The sample carries some 70,000 clones, about 91% recorded once. The sequenced material came from peripheral blood. The receptors shown here come from a woman in her seventies with acute or convalescent COVID-19. Each CDR3 is given with its conserved first and last residue. A D gene is named only where the DNA matches it firmly. Clone size, where shown, is once, few, many, or a class for clones that have expanded.

V	D	size	J	DNA	CDR3
TRBV7-2	TRBD1	NA	TRBJ1-6	TGTGCCAGCAGCCCCCGGACAGGGCTGAATTCACCCCTCCACTTT	CASSPRTGLNSPLHF
TRBV7-2	TRBD1	NA	TRBJ1-5	TGTGCCAGCAGCTCCTGGACAGGGAGAAATCAGCCCCAGCATTTT	CASSSWTGRNQPQHF
TRBV28	NA	NA	TRBJ2-6	TGTGCCAGCAGGGCGCCTTACGGGGGCTCTGGGGCCAACGTCCTGACTTTC	CASRAPYGGSGANVLTF
TRBV10-2	TRBD2	NA	TRBJ2-1	TGCGCCAGCTTCGAGGGGCTAGCGGGGGGACCCTCCTACAATGAGCAGTTCTTC	CASFEGLAGGPSYNEQFF
TRBV18	NA	NA	TRBJ2-6	TGTGCCAGCTCACCAGTCGGCTCTGGGGCCAACGTCCTGACTTTC	CASSPVGSGANVLTF
TRBV7-2	NA	NA	TRBJ1-6	TGTGCCAGCAGCTTAGCCCGACAGGCGCCCTATAATTCACCCCTCCACTTT	CASSLARQAPYNSPLHF
TRBV7-9	NA	NA	TRBJ1-3	TGTGCCAGCAGGCGAGACACCTCTGGAAACACCATATATTTT	CASRRDTSGNTIYF
TRBV12-5	NA	NA	TRBJ2-2	TGTGCTAGTGGTCCTGGACAACCGAACACCGGGGAGCTGTTTTTT	CASGPGQPNTGELFF
TRBV11-3	TRBD1	NA	TRBJ2-2	TGTGCCAGCAGCCTTCGGACAGGGGTGGACACCGGGGAGCTGTTTTTT	CASSLRTGVDTGELFF
TRBV6-2/TRBV6-3	NA	few	TRBJ2-2	TGTGCCAGCAGCGGCTTTGTGACCGGGGAGCTGTTTTTT	CASSGFVTGELFF
TRBV11-1	TRBD2	NA	TRBJ2-2	TGTGCCAGCAGCTTATATCGGGGGGGAACCGGGGAGCTGTTTTTT	CASSLYRGGTGELFF
TRBV28	TRBD1	NA	TRBJ1-2	TGTGCCAGCAGTTCAGGGGGCGCAAACGGCTACACCTTC	CASSSGGANGYTF
TRBV30	NA	NA	TRBJ2-5	TGTGCCTGGTCCCACGGGGGAATCTGGGAGACCCAGTACTTC	CAWSHGGIWETQYF
TRBV6-5	NA	NA	TRBJ1-1	TGTGCCAGCAGTTACTCGGTCGGGGTAATTTCTGAAGCTTTCTTT	CASSYSVGVISEAFF
TRBV6-5	NA	NA	TRBJ2-7	TGTGCCAGCAGCCCGGACTTGATTAGTTCCTACGAGCAGTACTTC	CASSPDLISSYEQYF
TRBV7-2	TRBD2	NA	TRBJ2-1	TGTGCCAGCAGCTTACCCCTAGCGGGAGGGGGGAATGAGCAGTTCTTC	CASSLPLAGGGNEQFF
TRBV2	NA	few	TRBJ1-3	TGTGCCAGCAGTCGTGGAGGCGCCGGGAACACCATATATTTT	CASSRGGAGNTIYF
TRBV11-2	NA	NA	TRBJ1-1	TGTGCCAGCAGCTTAGAGAGAGTTTTCTTT	CASSLERVFF
TRBV5-1	NA	NA	TRBJ1-1	TGCGCCAGCAGCCCGACAGAGAATCTCAACACTGAAGCTTTCTTT	CASSPTENLNTEAFF
TRBV7-9	NA	few	TRBJ1-1	TGTGCCAGCAGCGTTACAGGGATGCCAGGCGCTTTCTTT	CASSVTGMPGAFF
TRBV5-6	NA	once	TRBJ2-5	TGTGCCAGCAGCTTGACCACGGGGAACGAGTGGGAGACCCAGTACTTC	CASSLTTGNEWETQYF
TRBV7-9	TRBD1	once	TRBJ1-4	TGTGCCAGCAGCTCACCCGGGACAGCAGAAAAACTGTTTTTT	CASSSPGTAEKLFF
TRBV9	TRBD2	NA	TRBJ2-3	TGTGCCAGCAGCGCCGGGACTAGGAACACAGATACGCAGTATTTT	CASSAGTRNTDTQYF
TRBV19	NA	once	TRBJ1-2	TGTGCCAGTAGGGTAGGGGACTATGGCTACACCTTC	CASRVGDYGYTF
TRBV27	NA	NA	TRBJ2-1	TGTGCCAGCAGTTTAAGGGGGGGAAAGATTTACAATGAGCAGTTCTTC	CASSLRGGKIYNEQFF
TRBV7-2	TRBD1	NA	TRBJ2-1	TGTGCCAGCAGCCCAGTCGGGACAGGGCCCCACAATGAGCAGTTCTTC	CASSPVGTGPHNEQFF
TRBV10-3	NA	NA	TRBJ1-1	TGTGCCATCAGTGAGCAAGGGGACAAGGGGGCTTTCTTT	CAISEQGDKGAFF
TRBV28	TRBD1	NA	TRBJ1-5	TGTGCCAGCATTCACCGGGACAGGGGGCGCAATCAGCCCCAGCATTTT	CASIHRDRGRNQPQHF
TRBV9	TRBD2	NA	TRBJ2-1	TGTGCCAGCAGCGTAGAGGGACTAGAATTCGATGAGCAGTTCTTC	CASSVEGLEFDEQFF
TRBV12-5	TRBD1	NA	TRBJ1-6	TGTGCTAGTGGTTTGGCCTATTCCGGGACAGGGGGGAATAATTCACCCCTCCACTTT	CASGLAYSGTGGNNSPLHF
TRBV7-2	NA	NA	TRBJ2-4	TGTGCCAGCAGCTTAATAGGACACGACAAAAACATTCAGTACTTC	CASSLIGHDKNIQYF
TRBV5-6	TRBD1	NA	TRBJ1-2	TGTGCCAGCAGCTTGGACCCCACAGGGGACTATGGCTACACCTTC	CASSLDPTGDYGYTF
TRBV24-1	TRBD1	few	TRBJ1-2	TGTGCCACCAGTGATTCCCGACAGGGGATGGACTATGGCTACACCTTC	CATSDSRQGMDYGYTF
TRBV25-1	NA	NA	TRBJ2-5	TGTGCCAGTTCCGGGAACCAAGAGACCCAGTACTTC	CASSGNQETQYF
TRBV5-1	NA	NA	TRBJ2-2	TGCGCCAGCAGCTTGGCCCTAGGAACCGGGGAGCTGTTTTTT	CASSLALGTGELFF
TRBV18	NA	NA	TRBJ2-7	TGTGCCAGCTCACCACGGGCGGAGGATACCTACGAGCAGTACTTC	CASSPRAEDTYEQYF
TRBV19	NA	NA	TRBJ1-4	TGTGCCACCCGCGGGATGTCTAATGAAAAACTGTTTTTT	CATRGMSNEKLFF
TRBV4-2	NA	NA	TRBJ2-2	TGTGCCAGCAGCCTCCAGCCGGGTGGCACCGGGGAGCTGTTTTTT	CASSLQPGGTGELFF
TRBV18	TRBD1	few	TRBJ2-7	TGTGCCAGCTCACCAGGGACAGGGGGCCACGAGCAGTACTTC	CASSPGTGGHEQYF
TRBV5-4	NA	NA	TRBJ1-1	TGTGCCAGCAGTTGGGGAGGGGGGCCGCCAGCTTTCTTT	CASSWGGGPPAFF
TRBV19	TRBD1	NA	TRBJ1-2	TGTGCCAGTAGTATAGGGGACAGGGCCCGCTACACCTTC	CASSIGDRARYTF
TRBV29-1	NA	NA	TRBJ2-3	TGCAGCGTTGGAAAGACAGGCCCCGATACGCAGTATTTT	CSVGKTGPDTQYF
TRBV27	TRBD1	NA	TRBJ1-1	TGTGCCAGCAGTTTAATTGGGACAGCGAACACTGAAGCTTTCTTT	CASSLIGTANTEAFF
TRBV6-5	NA	NA	TRBJ2-7	TGTGCCAGTACCGCCGAGGGTTCCTACGAGCAGTACTTC	CASTAEGSYEQYF